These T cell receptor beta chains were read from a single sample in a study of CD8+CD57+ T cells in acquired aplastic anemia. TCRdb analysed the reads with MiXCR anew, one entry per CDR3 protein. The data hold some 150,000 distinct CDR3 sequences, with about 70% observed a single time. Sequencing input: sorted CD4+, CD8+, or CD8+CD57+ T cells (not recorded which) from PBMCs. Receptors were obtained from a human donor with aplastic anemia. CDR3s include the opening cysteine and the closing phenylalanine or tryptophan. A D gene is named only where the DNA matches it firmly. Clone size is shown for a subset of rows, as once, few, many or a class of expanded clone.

cdr3_nt: TGTGCCAGCAGCCCGCAGCGACTCACAGATACGCAGTATTTT
cdr3_aa: CASSPQRLTDTQYF
j_call: TRBJ2-3
clone_size: -
v_call: TRBV7-2
d_call: -

cdr3_nt: TGTGCCATCAGTGATTCGTACAATGAGCAGTTCTTC
cdr3_aa: CAISDSYNEQFF
j_call: TRBJ2-1
clone_size: -
v_call: TRBV10-3
d_call: -

cdr3_nt: TGTGCCACCAGTGAAAGTGCTTATGGCTACACCTTC
cdr3_aa: CATSESAYGYTF
j_call: TRBJ1-2
clone_size: -
v_call: TRBV24-1
d_call: -

cdr3_nt: TGTGCCAGCAGCCCGGGTGGGGGCAATGAGCAGTTCTTC
cdr3_aa: CASSPGGGNEQFF
j_call: TRBJ2-1
clone_size: -
v_call: TRBV11-2
d_call: -

cdr3_nt: TGCAGTGCTAGAGACAAGATCTACGAGCAGTACTTC
cdr3_aa: CSARDKIYEQYF
j_call: TRBJ2-7
clone_size: -
v_call: TRBV20-1
d_call: -

cdr3_nt: TGTGCCACCAGTGAGGAGGGCCGGTTGAAAGAGACCCAGTACTTC
cdr3_aa: CATSEEGRLKETQYF
j_call: TRBJ2-5
clone_size: -
v_call: TRBV24-1
d_call: -

cdr3_nt: TGTGCCAGTACTCCCAGGACAGACTCTGGAAACACCATATATTTT
cdr3_aa: CASTPRTDSGNTIYF
j_call: TRBJ1-3
clone_size: once
v_call: TRBV19
d_call: -

cdr3_nt: TGCGCCAGCAGTAACCAGGGGGACACTGAAGCTTTCTTT
cdr3_aa: CASSNQGDTEAFF
j_call: TRBJ1-1
clone_size: few
v_call: TRBV5-1
d_call: TRBD1

cdr3_nt: TGTGCCAGCAGCTTAGCATACACTCAAGAGACCCAGTACTTC
cdr3_aa: CASSLAYTQETQYF
j_call: TRBJ2-5
clone_size: -
v_call: TRBV7-8
d_call: -

cdr3_nt: TGCAGTGCTAGAGGGACCGCCGGGACTAGCGGGATTTCAGATACGCAGTATTTT
cdr3_aa: CSARGTAGTSGISDTQYF
j_call: TRBJ2-3
clone_size: -
v_call: TRBV20-1
d_call: TRBD2

cdr3_nt: TGTGCCAGCAGCGTAACCGGGACAGGGAACACTGAAGCTTTCTTT
cdr3_aa: CASSVTGTGNTEAFF
j_call: TRBJ1-1
clone_size: -
v_call: TRBV9
d_call: TRBD1

cdr3_nt: TGTGCCAGCAGCCCGGGACTAGCGGGAGGCCAAGACTCTGGGGCCAACGTCCTGACTTTC
cdr3_aa: CASSPGLAGGQDSGANVLTF
j_call: TRBJ2-6
clone_size: once
v_call: TRBV7-3
d_call: TRBD2

cdr3_nt: TGTGCCAGCAGCCTCGGACTAGCGGGAGGGGCAGATACGCAGTATTTT
cdr3_aa: CASSLGLAGGADTQYF
j_call: TRBJ2-3
clone_size: once
v_call: TRBV7-9
d_call: TRBD2

cdr3_nt: TGCGCCAGCAGTTCTCAAGTGAGCGGGGTATACAATGAGCAGTTCTTC
cdr3_aa: CASSSQVSGVYNEQFF
j_call: TRBJ2-1
clone_size: -
v_call: TRBV5-5
d_call: TRBD2

cdr3_nt: TGCGCCAGCAGGGACCCCCTCGGGGAGCTGTTTTTT
cdr3_aa: CASRDPLGELFF
j_call: TRBJ2-2
clone_size: -
v_call: TRBV10-2
d_call: -

cdr3_nt: TGCAGCGTTGAATTGGGAAGGAGCCGTGGCTACACCTTC
cdr3_aa: CSVELGRSRGYTF
j_call: TRBJ1-2
clone_size: -
v_call: TRBV29-1
d_call: -

cdr3_nt: TGTGCCAGCAGCTTGCACGGTAGCTCTGAGACCCAGTACTTC
cdr3_aa: CASSLHGSSETQYF
j_call: TRBJ2-5
clone_size: -
v_call: TRBV5-5
d_call: -

cdr3_nt: TGCAGTGCTAGTACGGTCGGGCAGCAAGAGACCCAGTACTTC
cdr3_aa: CSASTVGQQETQYF
j_call: TRBJ2-5
clone_size: few
v_call: TRBV20-1
d_call: -

cdr3_nt: TGTGCCAGCAGCCCAAGCGACATCTTGATTCGGGAGCAGTACTTC
cdr3_aa: CASSPSDILIREQYF
j_call: TRBJ2-7
clone_size: -
v_call: TRBV14
d_call: -

cdr3_nt: -
cdr3_aa: CSFYICSARDIREGYEQYF
j_call: TRBJ2-7
clone_size: -
v_call: TRBV29-1
d_call: -

cdr3_nt: TGTGCCAGCAGTTTACAGAGTAGCACAGATACGCAGTATTTT
cdr3_aa: CASSLQSSTDTQYF
j_call: TRBJ2-3
clone_size: once
v_call: TRBV6-1
d_call: -

cdr3_nt: TGTGCCAGCAGCTTAGCGCCGGCAGATACGCAGTATTTT
cdr3_aa: CASSLAPADTQYF
j_call: TRBJ2-3
clone_size: -
v_call: TRBV7-6
d_call: -

cdr3_nt: TGTGCCAGCAGCGTCAGCAGGGGTCTCACTGAAGCTTTCTTT
cdr3_aa: CASSVSRGLTEAFF
j_call: TRBJ1-1
clone_size: -
v_call: TRBV7-3
d_call: -

cdr3_nt: TGCAGTGCTAGAGATGAAGGCGGGAGGGATTACAATGAGCAGTATTTT
cdr3_aa: CSARDEGGRDYNEQYF
j_call: TRBJ2-3
clone_size: -
v_call: TRBV20-1
d_call: TRBD2

cdr3_nt: TGTGCCAGCAGTTTCCGCCAGCGGGACCCGTCCACAGATACGCAGTATTTT
cdr3_aa: CASSFRQRDPSTDTQYF
j_call: TRBJ2-3
clone_size: -
v_call: TRBV27
d_call: TRBD2

cdr3_nt: TGTGCCAGCAGCTTATGGGACAGGGCAACTAATGAAAAACTGTTTTTT
cdr3_aa: CASSLWDRATNEKLFF
j_call: TRBJ1-4
clone_size: -
v_call: TRBV7-9
d_call: TRBD1

cdr3_nt: TGTGCCACCAGCAACAGGGCAGATGAAAAACTGTTTTTT
cdr3_aa: CATSNRADEKLFF
j_call: TRBJ1-4
clone_size: once
v_call: TRBV15
d_call: -

cdr3_nt: TGCGCCAGCAGTGAACGGACAGGGGACTACGAGCAGTACTTC
cdr3_aa: CASSERTGDYEQYF
j_call: TRBJ2-7
clone_size: -
v_call: TRBV10-1
d_call: TRBD1

cdr3_nt: TGTGCCAGCAGCGAAGGACTAGCGGGGGGCAATGAAGCTTTCTTT
cdr3_aa: CASSEGLAGGNEAFF
j_call: TRBJ1-1
clone_size: once
v_call: TRBV9
d_call: -

cdr3_nt: TGCGCCAGCAGCTCTGGATTTAGCAATCAGCCCCAGCATTTT
cdr3_aa: CASSSGFSNQPQHF
j_call: TRBJ1-5
clone_size: -
v_call: TRBV5-1
d_call: -

cdr3_nt: TGCGCCAGCAGCCTTATAGCGGGAGGTAGCACAGATACGCAGTATTTT
cdr3_aa: CASSLIAGGSTDTQYF
j_call: TRBJ2-3
clone_size: -
v_call: TRBV4-1
d_call: TRBD2

cdr3_nt: TGCAGCGTTCGCGGTATGGGGGGGAATGAAAAACTGTTTTTT
cdr3_aa: CSVRGMGGNEKLFF
j_call: TRBJ1-4
clone_size: -
v_call: TRBV29-1
d_call: -

cdr3_nt: TGTGCCACCAGCAGAGATCTCGGCCGAAATCAGCCCCAGCATTTT
cdr3_aa: CATSRDLGRNQPQHF
j_call: TRBJ1-5
clone_size: -
v_call: TRBV15
d_call: -

cdr3_nt: TGTTCCACAAACCCAATGAGAGGGGGACCCCTCCACTTT
cdr3_aa: CSTNPMRGGPLHF
j_call: TRBJ1-6
clone_size: once
v_call: TRBV24-1
d_call: -

cdr3_nt: TGTGCCACCAGTGATCCGGGACAGGGGGAGGAAAAACTGTTTTTT
cdr3_aa: CATSDPGQGEEKLFF
j_call: TRBJ1-4
clone_size: -
v_call: TRBV24-1
d_call: TRBD1

cdr3_nt: TGTGCCATCAGTGAAGCTGTTAGCGGGAGTTCTAATGAGCAGTTCTTC
cdr3_aa: CAISEAVSGSSNEQFF
j_call: TRBJ2-1
clone_size: -
v_call: TRBV10-3
d_call: TRBD2

cdr3_nt: TGTGCCACCAGTGGTAGAGGCAGGGCCGAGCCCCTCCACTTT
cdr3_aa: CATSGRGRAEPLHF
j_call: TRBJ1-6
clone_size: few
v_call: TRBV15
d_call: -

cdr3_nt: TGTGCCAGCAGCTCCTATGGCAGTGCTTCACCCCTCCACTTT
cdr3_aa: CASSSYGSASPLHF
j_call: TRBJ1-6
clone_size: -
v_call: TRBV5-4
d_call: -

cdr3_nt: TGTGCCAGCAAATTCAGGCACGAGCAGTACTTC
cdr3_aa: CASKFRHEQYF
j_call: TRBJ2-7
clone_size: -
v_call: TRBV25-1
d_call: -

cdr3_nt: TGTGCCAGCAGCGTGGGTTCAGGGGGGGGCAATCAGCCCCAGCATTTT
cdr3_aa: CASSVGSGGGNQPQHF
j_call: TRBJ1-5
clone_size: once
v_call: TRBV9
d_call: TRBD1

cdr3_nt: TGCGCCAGCAGTGCCCCATCGCTCGATGGAAACACCATATATTTT
cdr3_aa: CASSAPSLDGNTIYF
j_call: TRBJ1-3
clone_size: -
v_call: TRBV10-2
d_call: -